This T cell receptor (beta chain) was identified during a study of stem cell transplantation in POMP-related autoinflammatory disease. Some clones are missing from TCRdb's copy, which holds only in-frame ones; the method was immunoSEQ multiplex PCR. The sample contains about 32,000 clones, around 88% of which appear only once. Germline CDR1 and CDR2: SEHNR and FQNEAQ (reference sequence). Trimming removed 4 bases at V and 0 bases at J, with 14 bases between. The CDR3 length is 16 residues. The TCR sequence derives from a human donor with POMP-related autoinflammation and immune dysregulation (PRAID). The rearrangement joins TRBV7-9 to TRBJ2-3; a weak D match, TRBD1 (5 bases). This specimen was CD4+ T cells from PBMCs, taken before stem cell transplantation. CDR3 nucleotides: TGTGCCAGCAGCTCACAACAGGCCACCAGCACAGATACGCAGTATTTT. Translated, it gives CASSSQQATSTDTQYF.